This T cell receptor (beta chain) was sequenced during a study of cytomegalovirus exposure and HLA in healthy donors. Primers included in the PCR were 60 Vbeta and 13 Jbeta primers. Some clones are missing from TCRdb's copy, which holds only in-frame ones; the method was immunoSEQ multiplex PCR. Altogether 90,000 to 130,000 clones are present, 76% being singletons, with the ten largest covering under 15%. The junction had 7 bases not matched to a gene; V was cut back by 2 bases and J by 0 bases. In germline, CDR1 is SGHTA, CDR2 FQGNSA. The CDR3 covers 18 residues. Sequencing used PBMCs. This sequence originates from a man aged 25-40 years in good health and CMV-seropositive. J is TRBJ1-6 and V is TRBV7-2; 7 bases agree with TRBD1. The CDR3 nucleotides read TGTGCCAGCAGCTTACGGGGACAGTGGGACTCCTATAATTCACCCCTCCACTTT. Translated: CASSLRGQWDSYNSPLHF. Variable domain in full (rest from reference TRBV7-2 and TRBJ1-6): GAGVSQSPSNKVTEKGKDVELRCDPISGHTALYWYRQSLGQGLEFLIYFQGNSAPDKSGLPSDRFSAERTGGSVSTLTIQRTQQEDSAVYLCASSLRGQWDSYNSPLHFGNGTRLTVT.